This TCR beta chain derives from a study of shared clonotypes between healthy human individuals. Trimming took off 4 bases at V and 5 bases at J, with 12 bases between the two ends. Looked up from germline, CDR1 is SGHRS and CDR2 is YFSETQ. CDR3 length equals 13 residues. Produced via immunoSEQ multiplex PCR; TCRdb's table is partial and in-frame only. The profile shows 1.6 million or so clones, approximately 96% of them singletons. The rearrangement uses TRBV5-1 and TRBJ2-5; weak D call: TRBD1 (6 bases). Material for sequencing was naive CD4+ T cells sorted from blood. The subset denotes: CD45RA+ positively selected. This clonotype was obtained from a man aged 30 to 39 in good health. CDR3 amino acids: CASSPGQPETQYF. CDR3 coding DNA: TGCGCCAGCAGCCCCGGACAGCCGGAGACCCAGTACTTC.